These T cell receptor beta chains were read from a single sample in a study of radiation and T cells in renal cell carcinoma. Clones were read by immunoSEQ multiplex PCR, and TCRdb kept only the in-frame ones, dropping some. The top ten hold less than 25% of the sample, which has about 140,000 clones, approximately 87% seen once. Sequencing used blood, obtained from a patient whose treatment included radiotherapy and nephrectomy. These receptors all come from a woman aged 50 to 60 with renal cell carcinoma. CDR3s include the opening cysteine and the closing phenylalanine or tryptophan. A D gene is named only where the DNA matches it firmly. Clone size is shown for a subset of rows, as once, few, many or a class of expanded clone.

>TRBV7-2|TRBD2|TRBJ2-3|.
CASSQGLAGVNTQYF
TGTGCCAGCAGCCAGGGACTAGCGGGAGTGAATACGCAGTATTTT
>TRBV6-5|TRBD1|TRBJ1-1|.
CASRLRDRGTEAFF
TGTGCCAGCAGGCTCCGGGACAGGGGAACTGAAGCTTTCTTT
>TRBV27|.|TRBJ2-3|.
CASSLGGGLRDDTDTQYF
TGTGCCAGCAGTTTGGGGGGGGGCCTGAGGGACGACACAGATACGCAGTATTTT
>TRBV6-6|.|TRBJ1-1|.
CASSRDVEAFF
TGTGCCAGCAGCCGGGACGTTGAAGCTTTCTTT
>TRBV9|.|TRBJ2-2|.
CASSATGTGELFF
TGTGCCAGCAGCGCCACAGGGACCGGGGAGCTGTTTTTT
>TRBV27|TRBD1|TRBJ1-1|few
CASRTPGQYTEAFF
TGTGCCAGCAGGACCCCGGGACAGTACACTGAAGCTTTCTTT
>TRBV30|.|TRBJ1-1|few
CAWGKGGNTEAFF
TGTGCCTGGGGAAAAGGAGGAAACACTGAAGCTTTCTTT
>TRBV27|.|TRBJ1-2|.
CASSPAGGGYTF
TGTGCCAGCAGCCCCGCGGGGGGTGGCTACACCTTC
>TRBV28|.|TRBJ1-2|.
CASSFGRYGYTF
TGTGCCAGCAGTTTTGGACGGTATGGCTACACCTTC
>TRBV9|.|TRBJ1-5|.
CASALGGQGSNQPQHF
TGTGCCAGCGCCCTGGGGGGGCAGGGCAGCAATCAGCCCCAGCATTTT
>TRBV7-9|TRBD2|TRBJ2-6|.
CASSELAGAFGANVLTF
TGTGCCAGCAGCGAACTAGCGGGGGCATTTGGGGCCAACGTCCTGACTTTC
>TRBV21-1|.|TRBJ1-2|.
CASRTLAGGCGYTF
TGTGCCAGCAGGACACTCGCGGGGGGCTGCGGCTACACCTTC
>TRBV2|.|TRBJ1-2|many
CASSSAFYGYTF
TGTGCCAGCAGTAGTGCCTTCTATGGCTACACCTTC
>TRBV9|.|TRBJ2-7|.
CASSVGGQNEQYF
TGTGCCAGCAGCGTAGGGGGGCAAAACGAGCAGTACTTC
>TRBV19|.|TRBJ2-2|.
CASKRQQNTGELFF
TGTGCCAGTAAGCGACAGCAGAACACCGGGGAGCTGTTTTTT
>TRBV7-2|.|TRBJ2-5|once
CASSRQSAQETQYF
TGTGCCAGCAGCCGACAGTCGGCACAAGAGACCCAGTACTTC
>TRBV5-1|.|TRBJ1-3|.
CASSDHRDSSGNTIYF
TGCGCCAGCAGCGATCACAGAGACTCCTCTGGAAACACCATATATTTT
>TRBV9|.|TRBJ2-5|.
CASSVSYGAQETQYF
TGTGCCAGCAGCGTATCTTATGGGGCCCAAGAGACCCAGTACTTC
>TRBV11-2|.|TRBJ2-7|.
CASSVQGHEQYF
TGTGCCAGCAGCGTACAGGGTCACGAGCAGTACTTC
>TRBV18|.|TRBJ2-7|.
CASSPGPGTYEQYF
TGTGCCAGCTCACCGGGCCCTGGGACCTACGAGCAGTACTTC
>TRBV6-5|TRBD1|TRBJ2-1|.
CASSLDRANEQFF
TGTGCCAGCAGTTTGGACAGGGCGAATGAGCAGTTCTTC
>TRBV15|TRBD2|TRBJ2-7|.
CATSRDLAGVNEQYF
TGTGCCACCAGCAGAGATCTGGCGGGAGTCAACGAGCAGTACTTC
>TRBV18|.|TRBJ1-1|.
CASSPPMGQDTEAFF
TGTGCCAGCTCACCACCGATGGGGCAGGACACTGAAGCTTTCTTT
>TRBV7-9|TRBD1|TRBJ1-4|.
CASSQRDRANEKLFF
TGTGCCAGCAGCCAACGCGACAGGGCTAATGAAAAACTGTTTTTT
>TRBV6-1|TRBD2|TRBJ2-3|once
CASSERAAGGPDTQYF
TGTGCCAGCAGTGAAAGAGCCGCGGGAGGGCCAGATACGCAGTATTTT
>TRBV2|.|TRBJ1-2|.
CASSSRLLNYGYTF
TGTGCCAGCAGTTCCCGACTTCTGAACTATGGCTACACCTTC
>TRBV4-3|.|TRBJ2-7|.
CASSQALQGKEQYF
TGCGCCAGCAGCCAAGCCTTACAGGGAAAGGAGCAGTACTTC
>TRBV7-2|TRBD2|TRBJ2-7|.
CASSLLAGGLSYEQYF
TGTGCCAGCAGCTTACTAGCGGGGGGGCTCTCCTACGAGCAGTACTTC
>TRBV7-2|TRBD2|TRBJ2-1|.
CASSLEGGGAGGPGEQFF
TGTGCCAGCAGCTTAGAGGGAGGAGGAGCGGGAGGGCCGGGTGAGCAGTTCTTC
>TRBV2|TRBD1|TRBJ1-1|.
CASNTGGRNTEAFF
TGTGCCAGCAACACAGGGGGCAGGAACACTGAAGCTTTCTTT
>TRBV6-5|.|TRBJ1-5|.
CASNTGKDQPQHF
TGTGCCAGCAATACAGGGAAGGATCAGCCCCAGCATTTT
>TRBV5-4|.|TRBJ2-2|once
CASSRRTAEELFF
TGTGCCAGCAGCCGGCGGACCGCTGAGGAGCTGTTTTTT
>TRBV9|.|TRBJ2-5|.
CASSPRWSGKETQYF
TGTGCCAGCAGCCCCAGGTGGAGCGGCAAAGAGACCCAGTACTTC
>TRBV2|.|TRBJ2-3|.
CASILEAGLATDTQYF
TGTGCCAGCATCCTTGAGGCAGGCTTGGCAACAGATACGCAGTATTTT
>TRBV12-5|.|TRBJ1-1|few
CASGLVAGGTEAFF
TGTGCTAGTGGTTTGGTAGCCGGGGGCACTGAAGCTTTCTTT
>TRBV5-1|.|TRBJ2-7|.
CASSIGPAGPEQYF
TGCGCCAGCAGCATCGGTCCCGCGGGCCCCGAGCAGTACTTC
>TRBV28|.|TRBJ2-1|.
CASSGGLTGWNEQFF
TGTGCCAGCAGTGGGGGGTTGACAGGGTGGAATGAGCAGTTCTTC
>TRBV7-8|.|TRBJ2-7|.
CASSPSEGSNEQYF
TGTGCCAGCAGCCCCTCGGAGGGTTCCAACGAGCAGTACTTC
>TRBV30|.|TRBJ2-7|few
CAWSAPEFGGEQYF
TGTGCCTGGAGTGCACCGGAGTTTGGGGGCGAGCAGTACTTC
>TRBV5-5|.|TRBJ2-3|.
CASSSLQGGSTQYF
TGTGCCAGCAGCTCCCTTCAGGGAGGAAGTACGCAGTATTTT
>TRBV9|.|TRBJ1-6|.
CASSVVGTRGSPLHF
TGTGCCAGCAGCGTAGTTGGGACAAGGGGTTCACCCCTCCACTTT
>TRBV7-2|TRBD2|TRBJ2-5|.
CASSLNGGVKETQYF
TGTGCCAGCAGCTTAAACGGGGGGGTAAAAGAGACCCAGTACTTC
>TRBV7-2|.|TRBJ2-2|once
CASSEGAGELFF
TGTGCCAGCAGCGAGGGCGCCGGGGAGCTGTTTTTT
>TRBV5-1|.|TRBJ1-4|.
CASNPDATNEKLFF
TGCGCCAGCAACCCCGACGCAACTAATGAAAAACTGTTTTTT
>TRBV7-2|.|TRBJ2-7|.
CASSLDLDEQYF
TGTGCCAGCAGCTTGGACCTTGACGAGCAGTACTTC
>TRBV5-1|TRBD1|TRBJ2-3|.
CASREGAGTDTQYF
TGCGCCAGCAGAGAGGGGGCAGGCACAGATACGCAGTATTTT
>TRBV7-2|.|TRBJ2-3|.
CASRLDVGTDTQYF
TGTGCCAGCAGATTAGATGTCGGCACAGATACGCAGTATTTT
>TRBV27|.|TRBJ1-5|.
CASSHAGLEPQHF
TGTGCCAGCAGTCATGCCGGGTTGGAGCCCCAGCATTTT
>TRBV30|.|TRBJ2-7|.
CAWSGGRAYEQYF
TGTGCCTGGAGTGGGGGACGGGCGTACGAGCAGTACTTC